The T cell receptor beta chain described here comes from a study of blood T cell repertoires in COVID-19. Whole-study context: Some COVID-19 samples were acute and others convalescent; all came from the United States, Italy and Spain. In each case, the material was cDNA or gDNA derived from T cells, B-cell-depleted T cells, or PBMCs.

Authors' analysis steps: Quantification of nucleated cells was approximated via reference gene primer amplification. Measured with immunoSEQ multiplex PCR; TCRdb has only the in-frame clones, and not every one. V, J and clone size are those of that table, while D and trimming were read from the DNA. The sample consists of around 110,000 clones, approximately 90% of them appearing once. With 4 bases clipped from V and 7 bases from J, the junction kept 9 bases outside the gene matches. CDR1 and CDR2 from the germline V gene are SGHNT and YYREEE (reference sequence). The CDR3 runs 14 residues. The sample comprised peripheral blood. The chain uses TRBV5-4 and TRBJ2-7, with 9 bases that match TRBD1. The clonotype was recovered from a human donor with active COVID-19. The donor label of this sample is uncertain. Here the CDR3 DNA reads TGTGCCAGCAGCCGAGGAACAGGGGGCAGGGAGCAGTACTTC. Translated: CASSRGTGGREQYF.